The 5 T cell receptor beta chains listed next were all sequenced from one sample in a study of T cell changes during pregnancy in multiple sclerosis. The assay was immunoSEQ multiplex PCR, and TCRdb's table has in-frame clones only and misses some. The table lists 71,000 or so clones, more than 80% of them singletons. Sequenced here: peripheral blood, sampled in the third trimester of pregnancy. Receptors were obtained from a female donor with multiple sclerosis, enrolled in a pregnancy study.

The chain couples TRBV5-1 to TRBJ2-5; TRBD1 might be the D (5 bases). Germline CDR1 and CDR2: SGHRS and YFSETQ. The V and J ends lost 5 bases and 4 bases respectively, with 15 bases between them. CDR3 length: 14 amino acids. This CDR3 reads CASSSGQTGETQYF. CDR3 in DNA: TGCGCCAGCAGTTCCGGACAAACTGGAGAGACCCAGTACTTC.

The V and J genes are TRBV11-2 and TRBJ2-1; TRBD1 matches at 7 bases. Trimming cost V 3 bases and J 3 bases; bases outside gene matches: 8. Germline V gene lookup returns CDR1 SGHAT and CDR2 FQNNGV. This CDR3 contains 16 residues. The CDR3 reads CASSLTGTVDYNEQFF. CDR3 DNA sequence: TGTGCCAGCAGCTTGACAGGGACGGTCGACTACAATGAGCAGTTCTTC.

The chain has TRBV5-1 and TRBJ1-2; tentatively, D is TRBD1 (5 bases). The CDR3 spans 16 residues. Germline lookup yields CDR1 SGHRS and CDR2 YFSETQ. Trimming removed 1 base from V and 9 bases from J, with 22 bases in between. In DNA, the CDR3 is TGCGCCAGCAGCTTGTCAATATCGGCTCAGGGCGGACGCTACACCTTC. It yields the protein CASSLSISAQGGRYTF.

The chain links TRBV28 to TRBJ1-1; 7 nucleotides line up with TRBD1. CDR3 size: 12 residues. CDR1 is MDHEN, CDR2 SYDVKM, per germline. V gave up 5 bases and J gave up 13 bases; unmatched junction bases: 10. CDR3 amino acids: CASSPERGLGFF. Written as DNA, the CDR3 is TGTGCCAGCAGTCCCGAGAGGGGGCTGGGTTTCTTT.

V gene TRBV4-1 combines with J gene TRBJ2-1, with TRBD2 identical over 8 bases. Germline V lookup: CDR1 MGHRA, CDR2 YSYEKL. V lost 2 bases to trimming and J lost 7 bases; unmatched junction nucleotides: 10. The CDR3 length is 16 residues. The CDR3 nucleotides are TGCGCCAGCAGCCAAAGGGGTAGCGGGATAGGAAATGAGCAGTTCTTC. Protein product: CASSQRGSGIGNEQFF.